Listed below are T cell receptor beta chains from one sample, sequenced in a study of control samples from healthy donors and cancer patients. Method: immunoSEQ multiplex PCR; TCRdb's copy keeps in-frame clones and lacks some. The data hold 65,000 to 95,000 clones, with about 91% observed a single time. Sequencing was done on a sample of blood. The receptors originated from a man in his fifties in good health. CDR3s include the opening cysteine and the closing phenylalanine or tryptophan. The order of the fields is V gene, clone size, D gene, J gene, CDR3 DNA, CDR3 protein. D genes are given only for firm matches. A clone size is listed for some rows: how often the clone was seen (once, few, many), or a class if it is expanded.

v_call: TRBV7-6; clone_size: NA; d_call: TRBD2; j_call: TRBJ2-1; cdr3_nt: TGTGCCAGCAGCTCTGGGAGGGGTATATCCTACAATGAGCAGTTCTTC; cdr3_aa: CASSSGRGISYNEQFF
v_call: TRBV18; clone_size: NA; d_call: NA; j_call: TRBJ2-2; cdr3_nt: TGTGCCAGCTCACCAACGTTGGATGAGGGGATCGGGGAGCTGTTTTTT; cdr3_aa: CASSPTLDEGIGELFF
v_call: TRBV11-2; clone_size: NA; d_call: NA; j_call: TRBJ2-5; cdr3_nt: TGTGCCAGCAGCTTGCAGGGATTCCAAGAGACCCAGTACTTC; cdr3_aa: CASSLQGFQETQYF
v_call: TRBV27; clone_size: NA; d_call: NA; j_call: TRBJ2-3; cdr3_nt: TGTGCCAGCAGTCCCCTTTTTGAGCACCCCCGTACAGATACGCAGTATTTT; cdr3_aa: CASSPLFEHPRTDTQYF
v_call: TRBV1; clone_size: NA; d_call: NA; j_call: TRBJ2-4; cdr3_nt: TGCACCAGCAGCCAAGTCCCGGGCCGGTTAGCCAAAAACATTCAGTACTTC; cdr3_aa: CTSSQVPGRLAKNIQYF
v_call: TRBV5-6; clone_size: few; d_call: NA; j_call: TRBJ1-1; cdr3_nt: TGTGCCAGCAGCCCCGGGACTCAAAGCGCTGAAGCTTTCTTT; cdr3_aa: CASSPGTQSAEAFF
v_call: TRBV5-1; clone_size: NA; d_call: NA; j_call: TRBJ2-2; cdr3_nt: TGCGCCAGCAGCCTCGACAGGTCAAACACCGGGGAGCTGTTTTTT; cdr3_aa: CASSLDRSNTGELFF
v_call: TRBV6-2/TRBV6-3; clone_size: NA; d_call: NA; j_call: TRBJ1-5; cdr3_nt: TGTGCCAGCAGTTACTCGATATATTTTGGGGACACTGGCAATCAGCCCCAGCATTTT; cdr3_aa: CASSYSIYFGDTGNQPQHF
v_call: TRBV5-1; clone_size: once; d_call: NA; j_call: TRBJ2-3; cdr3_nt: TGCGCCAGCGGAGGGGCGTCAGATACGCAGTATTTT; cdr3_aa: CASGGASDTQYF
v_call: TRBV6-4; clone_size: NA; d_call: NA; j_call: TRBJ2-7; cdr3_nt: TGTGCCAGCAGGGGACGGCACAGGTGTTACGAGCAGTACTTC; cdr3_aa: CASRGRHRCYEQYF
v_call: TRBV5-1; clone_size: NA; d_call: NA; j_call: TRBJ1-4; cdr3_nt: TGCGCCAGCAGCCGTATGCAGGGCCTAAATGAAAAACTGTTTTTT; cdr3_aa: CASSRMQGLNEKLFF
v_call: TRBV24-1; clone_size: NA; d_call: NA; j_call: TRBJ1-3; cdr3_nt: TGTGCCACCAGTGACACCTCCGAGGGATCTGGAAACACCATATATTTT; cdr3_aa: CATSDTSEGSGNTIYF
v_call: TRBV2; clone_size: NA; d_call: NA; j_call: TRBJ1-1; cdr3_nt: TGTGCCAGCAGCAACCCGGGCCTGAACACTGAAGCTTTCTTT; cdr3_aa: CASSNPGLNTEAFF
v_call: TRBV7-2; clone_size: NA; d_call: NA; j_call: TRBJ2-7; cdr3_nt: TGTGCCAGCAGCTTAGGTGCTGGGGGTTCCTACGAGCAGTACTTC; cdr3_aa: CASSLGAGGSYEQYF
v_call: TRBV29-1; clone_size: NA; d_call: NA; j_call: TRBJ1-3; cdr3_nt: TGCAGCGTTGAAATGGGCGTCTCTGGAAACACCATATATTTT; cdr3_aa: CSVEMGVSGNTIYF
v_call: TRBV24-1; clone_size: NA; d_call: NA; j_call: TRBJ2-2; cdr3_nt: TGTGCCACCATGTCCAGAACGAACACCGGGGAGCTGTTTTTT; cdr3_aa: CATMSRTNTGELFF
v_call: TRBV19; clone_size: NA; d_call: NA; j_call: TRBJ2-5; cdr3_nt: TGTGCCAGTAGTATTTTTAACCCACCTCGGGAGACCCAGTACTTC; cdr3_aa: CASSIFNPPRETQYF
v_call: TRBV4-2; clone_size: NA; d_call: NA; j_call: TRBJ1-3; cdr3_nt: TGTGCCAGCAGCCAAGAGCTAGTGGCCTCTGGAAACACCATATATTTT; cdr3_aa: CASSQELVASGNTIYF
v_call: TRBV9; clone_size: NA; d_call: NA; j_call: TRBJ2-5; cdr3_nt: TGTGCCAGCAGCGTAGGGTCCCGCGGAGAGACCCAGTACTTC; cdr3_aa: CASSVGSRGETQYF
v_call: TRBV15; clone_size: NA; d_call: NA; j_call: TRBJ1-2; cdr3_nt: TGTGCCACCAGCAGCAACAGCAACTATGGCTACACCTTC; cdr3_aa: CATSSNSNYGYTF
v_call: TRBV20-1; clone_size: few; d_call: NA; j_call: TRBJ1-2; cdr3_nt: TGCAGTGCTACCGGCGGGACCAGTAGCACCTTC; cdr3_aa: CSATGGTSSTF
v_call: TRBV6-4; clone_size: NA; d_call: NA; j_call: TRBJ2-4; cdr3_nt: TGTGCCCGATGCCTAGCCAAAAACATTCAGTACTTC; cdr3_aa: CARCLAKNIQYF
v_call: TRBV6-6; clone_size: NA; d_call: NA; j_call: TRBJ2-7; cdr3_nt: TGTGCCAGCAGTCGGGGACAAGGTTCACCCGAGCAGTACTTC; cdr3_aa: CASSRGQGSPEQYF
v_call: TRBV2; clone_size: NA; d_call: TRBD1; j_call: TRBJ1-1; cdr3_nt: TGTGCCAGCAGTGGCCTCCAGGGGGGGACTGAAGCTTTCTTT; cdr3_aa: CASSGLQGGTEAFF
v_call: TRBV2; clone_size: once; d_call: NA; j_call: TRBJ1-1; cdr3_nt: TGTGCCAGCAGTGAATTGGGGGGAGAGACTGAAGCTTTCTTT; cdr3_aa: CASSELGGETEAFF
v_call: TRBV5-6; clone_size: NA; d_call: NA; j_call: TRBJ2-5; cdr3_nt: TGTGCCAGCAGCTTTAGAACAACTGACAATGGTAAAGAGACCCAGTACTTC; cdr3_aa: CASSFRTTDNGKETQYF
v_call: TRBV7-8; clone_size: NA; d_call: NA; j_call: TRBJ1-1; cdr3_nt: TGTGCCAGCAGCTCCGCCGGTCGGACCATCGCTTTCTTT; cdr3_aa: CASSSAGRTIAFF
v_call: TRBV10-3; clone_size: NA; d_call: NA; j_call: TRBJ2-1; cdr3_nt: TGTGCCATCAGTGAGGGGCGGCAGGTGCGAGAAGATGAGCAGTTCTTC; cdr3_aa: CAISEGRQVREDEQFF
v_call: TRBV5-1; clone_size: once; d_call: TRBD2; j_call: TRBJ2-1; cdr3_nt: TGCGCCAGCAGCTCAACTAGCGGGGGGGCCAGGGATGAGCAGTTCTTC; cdr3_aa: CASSSTSGGARDEQFF
v_call: TRBV3-1/TRBV3-2; clone_size: NA; d_call: TRBD2; j_call: TRBJ2-1; cdr3_nt: TGTGCCAGCAGCTCCGGGACTAGCTTCGGGACCCGCGGCTCCTACAATGAGCAGTTCTTC; cdr3_aa: CASSSGTSFGTRGSYNEQFF
v_call: TRBV4-3; clone_size: NA; d_call: NA; j_call: TRBJ2-1; cdr3_nt: TGCGCCAGCAGCCAGGGGACGCCCGGCACTGAGCAGTTCTTC; cdr3_aa: CASSQGTPGTEQFF